Presented here are 6 T cell receptor beta chains from one specimen sequenced in a study of blood T cell repertoires in COVID-19. Using immunoSEQ multiplex PCR, the repertoire was profiled, and TCRdb retains in-frame clones only, with some absent. The sample has under 150,000 clones, more than 65% seen once. Specimen: peripheral blood. The origin of the receptors is a woman between 65 and 79 years old with acute or convalescent COVID-19.

This clone came up once. The chain employs TRBV9 and TRBJ1-3; D call uncertain. Trimming took off 4 bases at V and 4 bases at J, with 12 bases between the two ends. Per the germline V gene, CDR1 is SGDLS and CDR2 is YYNGEE. The CDR3 has 14 residues. CDR3 bases: TGTGCCAGCAGCCGGAGTACCGAAGGAAACACCATATATTTT. Protein sequence: CASSRSTEGNTIYF. Filled out from reference TRBV9 and TRBJ1-3, the complete variable domain reads DSGVTQTPKHLITATGQRVTLRCSPRSGDLSVYWYQQSLDQGLQFLIQYYNGEERAKGNILERFSAQQFPDLHSELNLSSLELGDSALYFCASSRSTEGNTIYFGEGSWLTVV.

The CDR3 loop reads CASSIPGQGVTGELFF. CDR3 nucleotide sequence: TGTGCCAGCAGCATTCCGGGACAGGGGGTAACCGGGGAGCTGTTTTTT. This chain links TRBV5-4 with TRBJ2-2, with TRBD1 matching over 11 bases. Germline values: CDR1 SGHNT, CDR2 YYREEE (reference sequence). There are 16 residues in the CDR3. The V gene end was trimmed by 4 bases and the J gene end by 5 bases; junction bases not matched to a gene: 7.

V and J are TRBV9 and TRBJ2-1, with a possible D match to TRBD1 (5 bases). The CDR3 is 14 residues long. The germline CDR1 and CDR2 sequences are SGDLS and YYNGEE. Trimming removed 0 bases from V and 7 bases from J, with 11 bases in between. CDR3 in amino acids: CASSVGQGRNEQFF. As DNA, the CDR3 is TGTGCCAGCAGCGTAGGCCAGGGTAGGAATGAGCAGTTCTTC.

V and J are TRBV5-1 and TRBJ2-1, with TRBD2 matching 8 bases. V was pared by 4 bases and J by 2 bases, with 11 bases of the junction left unmatched. The CDR3 covers 17 residues. Germline loops: CDR1 SGHRS, CDR2 YFSETQ. CDR3 residues: CASSHPGGGGAYNEQFF. The DNA of the CDR3 is TGCGCCAGCAGCCACCCCGGGGGGGGCGGGGCCTACAATGAGCAGTTCTTC.

This clone occurred a few times. V gene TRBV7-3 combines with J gene TRBJ2-2, with TRBD2 identical over 11 bases. The V segment lost 5 bases and the J segment 6 bases; nucleotides outside the gene matches: 5. Germline CDR1 SGHTA, CDR2 FQGTGA. CDR3 length: 15 amino acids. The CDR3 nucleotides read TGTGCCAGCAGCCCGGGACTAGCGGAAGCCGGGGAGCTGTTTTTT. Encoded protein: CASSPGLAEAGELFF.

This clone was picked up a small number of times. The chain recombines TRBV5-1 with TRBJ1-3; TRBD1 matches 9 bases. Per germline, CDR1 SGHRS and CDR2 YFSETQ. Trimming at V came to 4 bases and at J to 0 bases, leaving 2 bases not matched to a gene. This CDR3 is built from 15 residues. This CDR3 is CASSTQGASGNTIYF. The CDR3 DNA follows: TGCGCCAGCAGCACACAGGGGGCCTCTGGAAACACCATATATTTT.